A selection of T cell receptor beta chains follows, all from one sample in a study of cytomegalovirus exposure and HLA in healthy donors. Sequencing was performed with immunoSEQ multiplex PCR; in TCRdb, only in-frame clones are kept and a portion is missing. Of about 61,000 clones in the sample, roughly 90% were seen once. Sequences were obtained from PBMCs. The origin of the receptors is a man aged 25-45 years in good health and CMV-seropositive. CDR3s include the opening cysteine and the closing phenylalanine or tryptophan. The D gene is left open where the match is weak. The size field is filled for only some rows; it gives once, few, many or a size class.

CASSSGLAGVNTQYF,TGTGCCAGCAGCTCTGGACTAGCGGGAGTCAATACGCAGTATTTT,-,15,TRBD2,TRBV7-2,TRBJ2-3
CASSFRDRERHEQYF,TGTGCCAGCAGTTTCCGGGACAGGGAGCGCCACGAGCAGTACTTC,-,15,TRBD1,TRBV27,TRBJ2-7
CASSLASGGAQWYEQYF,TGCGCCAGCAGCTTGGCAAGCGGGGGAGCCCAATGGTACGAGCAGTACTTC,-,17,TRBD2,TRBV5-1,TRBJ2-7
CAISESHRGYEQYF,TGCGCCATCAGTGAGTCTCACAGGGGGTACGAGCAGTACTTC,-,14,TRBD1,TRBV10-3,TRBJ2-7
CASSPAGGADTQYF,TGTGCCAGCAGCCCAGCGGGAGGGGCAGATACGCAGTATTTT,-,14,TRBD2,TRBV14,TRBJ2-3
CSVEGPTEAFF,TGCAGCGTTGAAGGGCCCACTGAAGCTTTCTTT,-,11,-,TRBV29-1,TRBJ1-1
CAWSVMSGASYEQYF,TGTGCCTGGAGTGTAATGTCAGGGGCTTCCTACGAGCAGTACTTC,-,15,-,TRBV30,TRBJ2-7
CASTRTLSYNEQFF,TGTGCCAGCACCCGGACTCTTTCCTACAATGAGCAGTTCTTC,once,14,-,TRBV9,TRBJ2-1
CSVTRTSGTGDTQYF,TGCAGCGTTACCCGGACTAGCGGGACCGGAGATACGCAGTATTTT,-,15,TRBD2,TRBV29-1,TRBJ2-3
CASSYFAGGNTEAFF,TGTGCCAGCAGTTACTTCGCAGGGGGGAACACTGAAGCTTTCTTT,-,15,TRBD1,TRBV6-5,TRBJ1-1
CASSWRGSNTEAFF,TGCGCCAGCAGCTGGCGGGGTTCAAACACTGAAGCTTTCTTT,-,14,-,TRBV5-1,TRBJ1-1
CASSPRTYLAKNIQYF,TGTGCCAGCAGTCCCCGGACTTATCTAGCCAAAAACATTCAGTACTTC,-,16,-,TRBV27,TRBJ2-4
CASSVGRGQETQYF,TGTGCCAGCAGCGTAGGTAGGGGGCAGGAGACCCAGTACTTC,once,14,TRBD1,TRBV9,TRBJ2-5
CASSSPGLPNTEAFF,TGCGCCAGCAGCAGTCCGGGACTACCGAACACTGAAGCTTTCTTT,-,15,-,TRBV5-1,TRBJ1-1
CASSRDPTSREQFF,TGTGCCAGCAGCCGAGATCCGACTAGCCGAGAGCAGTTCTTC,-,14,TRBD2,TRBV7-2,TRBJ2-1
CAWSGQSNQPQHF,TGTGCCTGGAGTGGACAAAGCAATCAGCCCCAGCATTTT,-,13,-,TRBV30,TRBJ1-5
CASSFPYEQFF,TGTGCCAGCAGCTTCCCTTATGAGCAGTTCTTC,-,11,-,TRBV7-9,TRBJ2-1
CASRPDRNNEKLFF,TGTGCCAGCAGACCGGACAGGAATAATGAAAAACTGTTTTTT,-,14,TRBD1,TRBV6-1,TRBJ1-4
CASSVGLARIDQYF,TGTGCCAGCAGCGTAGGACTAGCGAGGATCGACCAGTACTTC,-,14,TRBD2,TRBV9,TRBJ2-5
CASSPSTLAGGVEQYF,TGTGCCAGCTCACCAAGCACCCTAGCGGGAGGGGTTGAGCAGTACTTC,-,16,TRBD2,TRBV18,TRBJ2-7
CASSEESSGSYEQYF,TGTGCCAGCAGTGAAGAGAGTAGCGGGAGCTACGAGCAGTACTTC,once,15,TRBD2,TRBV6-1,TRBJ2-7
CSVEVQGMAGELFF,TGCAGCGTTGAAGTACAGGGGATGGCCGGGGAGCTGTTTTTT,-,14,TRBD1,TRBV29-1,TRBJ2-2
CASSHNSYNQPQHF,TGTGCCAGCAGTCACAACAGTTACAATCAGCCCCAGCATTTT,-,14,-,TRBV28,TRBJ1-5
CASSIRQENTEAFF,TGTGCCAGCAGTATCCGACAGGAGAACACTGAAGCTTTCTTT,-,14,-,TRBV6-1,TRBJ1-1
CAWSTGAGQYF,TGTGCCTGGTCTACAGGGGCGGGGCAGTACTTC,-,11,TRBD1,TRBV30,TRBJ2-7
CAISESPGNQPQHF,TGTGCCATCAGTGAGTCACCAGGCAATCAGCCCCAGCATTTT,few,14,-,TRBV10-3,TRBJ1-5
CSALGGTNEKLFF,TGCAGCGCCCTTGGGGGGACTAATGAAAAACTGTTTTTT,once,13,-,TRBV29-1,TRBJ1-4
CATRGRGLAGGTDTQYF,TGTGCCACCAGGGGCCGGGGACTAGCGGGAGGAACAGATACGCAGTATTTT,-,17,TRBD2,TRBV15,TRBJ2-3
CASSPRHYEQYF,TGTGCCAGCAGCCCCCGACACTACGAGCAGTACTTC,-,12,-,TRBV11-3,TRBJ2-7
CAWDTGGGGTEAFF,TGTGCCTGGGATACAGGGGGCGGGGGTACTGAAGCTTTCTTT,-,14,TRBD1,TRBV30,TRBJ1-1
CASSLGQGGEKLFF,TGTGCCAGCAGCTTGGGACAGGGGGGCGAAAAACTGTTTTTT,-,14,TRBD1,TRBV7-8,TRBJ1-4
CSARTSGKSSYNEQFF,TGCAGCGCCCGGACTAGCGGGAAGAGCTCCTACAATGAGCAGTTCTTC,-,16,TRBD2,TRBV29-1,TRBJ2-1
CASSFQGVDYGYTF,TGCGCCAGCAGCTTTCAGGGGGTAGACTATGGCTACACCTTC,-,14,TRBD1,TRBV5-1,TRBJ1-2
CAWSEQGVLLFF,TGTGCCTGGAGTGAACAGGGAGTTCTCCTGTTTTTT,once,12,-,TRBV30,TRBJ1-4
CASREQGNEQFF,TGTGCCAGCAGAGAACAGGGGAATGAGCAGTTCTTC,-,12,TRBD1,TRBV6-1,TRBJ2-1
CASSLVTGPYEQYF,TGCGCCAGCAGCTTAGTGACTGGTCCCTACGAGCAGTACTTC,-,14,-,TRBV5-1,TRBJ2-7
CASSERQGIYYGYTF,TGTGCCAGCAGTGAAAGACAGGGGATATACTATGGCTACACCTTC,-,15,TRBD1,TRBV6-1,TRBJ1-2